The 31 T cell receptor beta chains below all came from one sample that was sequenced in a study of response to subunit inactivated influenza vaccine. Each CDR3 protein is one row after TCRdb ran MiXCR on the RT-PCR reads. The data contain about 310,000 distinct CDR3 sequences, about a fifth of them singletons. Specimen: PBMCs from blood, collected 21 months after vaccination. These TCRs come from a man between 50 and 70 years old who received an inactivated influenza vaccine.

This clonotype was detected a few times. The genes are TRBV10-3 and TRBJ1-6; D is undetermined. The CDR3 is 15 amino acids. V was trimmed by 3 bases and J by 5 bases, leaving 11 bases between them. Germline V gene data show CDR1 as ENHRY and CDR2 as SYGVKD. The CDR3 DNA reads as TGTGCCATCAGTGAAGGGAGAGGCGATAATTCACCCCTCCACTTT. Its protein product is CAISEGRGDNSPLHF.

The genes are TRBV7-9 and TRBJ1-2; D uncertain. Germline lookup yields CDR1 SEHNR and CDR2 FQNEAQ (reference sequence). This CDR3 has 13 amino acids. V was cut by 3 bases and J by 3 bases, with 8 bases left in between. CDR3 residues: CASSFQADYGYTF. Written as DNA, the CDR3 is TGTGCCAGCAGCTTCCAGGCGGACTATGGCTACACCTTC.

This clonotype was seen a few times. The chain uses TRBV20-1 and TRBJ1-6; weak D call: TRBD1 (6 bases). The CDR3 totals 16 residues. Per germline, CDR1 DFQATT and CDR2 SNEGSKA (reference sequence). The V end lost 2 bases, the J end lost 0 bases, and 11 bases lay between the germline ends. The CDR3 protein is CSARRGESSYNSPLHF. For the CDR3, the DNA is TGCAGTGCTAGAAGGGGGGAGAGCTCCTATAATTCACCCCTCCACTTT.

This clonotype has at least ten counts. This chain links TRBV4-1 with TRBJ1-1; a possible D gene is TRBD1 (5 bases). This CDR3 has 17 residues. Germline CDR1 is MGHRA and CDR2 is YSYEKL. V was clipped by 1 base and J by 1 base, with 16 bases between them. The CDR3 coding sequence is TGCGCCAGCAGCCAAGGACCAAGGGGAGTGGGGAACACTGAAGCTTTCTTT. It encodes CASSQGPRGVGNTEAFF.

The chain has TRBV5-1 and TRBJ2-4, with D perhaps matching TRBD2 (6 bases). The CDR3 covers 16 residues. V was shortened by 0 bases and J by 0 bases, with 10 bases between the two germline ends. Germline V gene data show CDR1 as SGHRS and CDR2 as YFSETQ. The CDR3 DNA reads TGCGCCAGCAGCTTGGCCTTGGGACTAGCCAAAAACATTCAGTACTTC. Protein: CASSLALGLAKNIQYF.

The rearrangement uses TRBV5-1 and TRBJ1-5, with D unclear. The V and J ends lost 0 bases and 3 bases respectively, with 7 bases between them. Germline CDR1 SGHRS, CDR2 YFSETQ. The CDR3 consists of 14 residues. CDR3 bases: TGCGCCAGCAGCTTGGGAGAACCCAATCAGCCCCAGCATTTT. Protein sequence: CASSLGEPNQPQHF.

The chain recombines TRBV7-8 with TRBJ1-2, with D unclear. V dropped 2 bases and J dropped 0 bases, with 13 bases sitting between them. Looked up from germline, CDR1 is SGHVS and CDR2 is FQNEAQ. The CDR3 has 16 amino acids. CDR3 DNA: TGTGCCAGCAGCTTACACGGGCTGCAGACTAACTATGGCTACACCTTC. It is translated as CASSLHGLQTNYGYTF.

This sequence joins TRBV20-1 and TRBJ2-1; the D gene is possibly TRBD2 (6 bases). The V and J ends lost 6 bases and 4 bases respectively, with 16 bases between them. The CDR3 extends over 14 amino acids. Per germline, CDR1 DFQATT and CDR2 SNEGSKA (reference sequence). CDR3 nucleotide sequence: TGCAGTGCGACCGGGACTGAATATTACAATGAGCAGTTCTTC. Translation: CSATGTEYYNEQFF.

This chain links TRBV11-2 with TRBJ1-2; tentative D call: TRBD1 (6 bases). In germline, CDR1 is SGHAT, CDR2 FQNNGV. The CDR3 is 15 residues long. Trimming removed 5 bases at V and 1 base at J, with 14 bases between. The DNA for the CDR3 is TGTGCCAGCAGCCTCGGGACACCCCTTAACTATGGCTACACCTTC. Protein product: CASSLGTPLNYGYTF.

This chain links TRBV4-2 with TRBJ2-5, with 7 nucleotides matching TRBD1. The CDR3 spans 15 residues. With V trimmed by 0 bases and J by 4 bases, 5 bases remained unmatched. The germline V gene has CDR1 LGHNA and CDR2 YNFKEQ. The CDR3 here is CASSQDGTAGETQYF. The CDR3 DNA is TGTGCCAGCAGCCAAGATGGGACAGCAGGAGAGACCCAGTACTTC.

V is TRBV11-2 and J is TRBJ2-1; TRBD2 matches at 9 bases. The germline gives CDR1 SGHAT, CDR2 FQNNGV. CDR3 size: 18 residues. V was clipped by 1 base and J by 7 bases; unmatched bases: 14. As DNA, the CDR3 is TGTGCCAGCAGCTTAGGTTGGGTTCGCGGGAGGGCCGGAAATGAGCAGTTCTTC. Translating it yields CASSLGWVRGRAGNEQFF.

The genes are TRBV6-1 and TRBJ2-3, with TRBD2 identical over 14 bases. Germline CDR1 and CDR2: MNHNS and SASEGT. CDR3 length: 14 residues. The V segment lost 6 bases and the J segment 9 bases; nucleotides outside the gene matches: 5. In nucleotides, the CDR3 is TGTGCCAGCAGAACCGGGACTAGCGGGGGCACGCAGTATTTT. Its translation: CASRTGTSGGTQYF.

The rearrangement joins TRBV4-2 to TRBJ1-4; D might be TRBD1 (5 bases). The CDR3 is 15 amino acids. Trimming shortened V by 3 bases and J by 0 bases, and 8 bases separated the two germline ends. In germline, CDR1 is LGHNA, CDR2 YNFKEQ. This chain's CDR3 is CASSQQQATNEKLFF. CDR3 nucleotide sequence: TGTGCCAGCAGCCAGCAACAGGCAACTAATGAAAAACTGTTTTTT.

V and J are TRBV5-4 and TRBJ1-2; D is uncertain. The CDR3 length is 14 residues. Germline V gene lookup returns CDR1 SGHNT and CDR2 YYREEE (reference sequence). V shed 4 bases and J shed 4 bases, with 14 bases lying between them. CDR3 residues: CASSPGGSTYGYTF. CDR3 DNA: TGTGCCAGCAGCCCGGGAGGCAGTACCTATGGCTACACCTTC.

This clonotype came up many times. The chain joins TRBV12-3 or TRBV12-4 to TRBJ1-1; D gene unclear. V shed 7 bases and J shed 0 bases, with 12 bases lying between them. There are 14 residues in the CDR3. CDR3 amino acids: CASTITAMNTEAFF. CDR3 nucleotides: TGTGCCAGCACCATCACGGCGATGAACACTGAAGCTTTCTTT.

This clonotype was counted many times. DNA of the CDR3: TGTGCCATCAGTGAATACAAGGACTATGGCTACACCTTC. It yields the protein CAISEYKDYGYTF. The chain uses TRBV10-3 and TRBJ1-2; D is unclear. Germline values: CDR1 ENHRY, CDR2 SYGVKD. This CDR3 region has 13 residues. V was trimmed by 3 bases and J by 3 bases, leaving 8 bases between them.

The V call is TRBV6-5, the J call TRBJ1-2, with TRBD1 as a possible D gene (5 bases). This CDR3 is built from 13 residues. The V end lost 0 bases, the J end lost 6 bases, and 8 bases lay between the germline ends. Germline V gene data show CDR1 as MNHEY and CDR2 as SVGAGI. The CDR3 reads CASSYSGENGYTF. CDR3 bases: TGTGCCAGCAGTTACTCGGGGGAAAATGGCTACACCTTC.

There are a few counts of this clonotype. Written as DNA, the CDR3 is TGTGCCAGCAGCTTATTTGACAGGGGCTACGAGCAGTACTTC. This encodes CASSLFDRGYEQYF. The chain links TRBV5-6 to TRBJ2-7; TRBD1 matches at 8 bases. The germline V gene encodes CDR1 SGHDT and CDR2 YYEEEE. This CDR3 is built from 14 residues. J gave up 3 bases and V 2 bases, and 4 bases lay outside the gene matches.

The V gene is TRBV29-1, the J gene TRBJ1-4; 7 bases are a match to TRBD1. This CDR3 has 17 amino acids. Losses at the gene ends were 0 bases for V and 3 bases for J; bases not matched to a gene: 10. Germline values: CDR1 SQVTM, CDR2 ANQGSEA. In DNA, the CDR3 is TGCAGCGTTGAAGAGGGAGGGGGCTTGAGTCCTAATGAAAAACTGTTTTTT. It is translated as CSVEEGGGLSPNEKLFF.

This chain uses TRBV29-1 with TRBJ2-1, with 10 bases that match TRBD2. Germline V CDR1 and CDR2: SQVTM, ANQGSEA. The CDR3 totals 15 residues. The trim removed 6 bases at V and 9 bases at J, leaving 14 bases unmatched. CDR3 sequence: CSVAPSGRVFGEQFF. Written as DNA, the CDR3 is TGCAGCGTAGCCCCTAGCGGGAGAGTATTTGGTGAGCAGTTCTTC.

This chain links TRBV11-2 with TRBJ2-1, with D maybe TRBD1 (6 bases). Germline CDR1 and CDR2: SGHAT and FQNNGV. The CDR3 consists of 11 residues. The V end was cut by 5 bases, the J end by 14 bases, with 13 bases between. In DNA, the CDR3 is TGTGCCAGCAGCCCGAACAGGGTTAAGTTCTTC. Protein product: CASSPNRVKFF.

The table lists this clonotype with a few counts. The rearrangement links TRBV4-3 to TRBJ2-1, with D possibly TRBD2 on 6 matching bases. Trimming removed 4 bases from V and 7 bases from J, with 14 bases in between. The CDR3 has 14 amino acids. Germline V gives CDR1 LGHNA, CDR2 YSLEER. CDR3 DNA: TGCGCCAGCAGCCGGGAGGACGGTAAAAATGAGCAGTTCTTC. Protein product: CASSREDGKNEQFF.

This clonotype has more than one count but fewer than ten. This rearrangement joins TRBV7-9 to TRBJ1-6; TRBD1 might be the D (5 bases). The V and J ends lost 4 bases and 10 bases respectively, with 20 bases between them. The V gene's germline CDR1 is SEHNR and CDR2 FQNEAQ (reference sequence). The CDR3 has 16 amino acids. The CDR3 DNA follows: TGTGCCAGCAGCTCGGGGACTGGGGAGTTTGGCTCACCCCTCCACTTT. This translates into CASSSGTGEFGSPLHF. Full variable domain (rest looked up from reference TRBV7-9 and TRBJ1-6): DTGVSQNPRHKITKRGQNVTFRCDPISEHNRLYWYRQTLGQGPEFLTYFQNEAQLEKSRLLSDRFSAERPKGSFSTLEIQRTEQGDSAMYLCASSSGTGEFGSPLHFGNGTRLTVT.

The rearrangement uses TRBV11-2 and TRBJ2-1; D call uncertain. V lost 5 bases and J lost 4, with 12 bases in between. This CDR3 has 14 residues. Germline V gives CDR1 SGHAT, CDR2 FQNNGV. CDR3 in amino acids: CASSPAAQYNEQFF. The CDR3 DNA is TGTGCCAGCAGCCCGGCGGCTCAATACAATGAGCAGTTCTTC.

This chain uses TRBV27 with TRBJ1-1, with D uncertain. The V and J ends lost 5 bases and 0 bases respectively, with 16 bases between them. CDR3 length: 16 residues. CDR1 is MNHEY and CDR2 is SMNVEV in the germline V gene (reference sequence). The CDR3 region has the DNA TGTGCCAGCAGTCCCCGGCGACAAACTATGAACACTGAAGCTTTCTTT. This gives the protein CASSPRRQTMNTEAFF.

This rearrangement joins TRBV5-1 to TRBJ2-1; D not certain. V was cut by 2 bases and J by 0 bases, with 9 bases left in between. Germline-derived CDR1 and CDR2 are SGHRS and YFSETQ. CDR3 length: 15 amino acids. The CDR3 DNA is TGCGCCAGCAGCTTAGGAATTATCTCCTACAATGAGCAGTTCTTC. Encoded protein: CASSLGIISYNEQFF.

CDR3 DNA: TGTGCCATCGACAGCGGGAGGGCCTTGGGGAATGAGCAGTTCTTC. This encodes CAIDSGRALGNEQFF. The chain uses TRBV12-3 or TRBV12-4 and TRBJ2-1; 10 bases fit TRBD2. V dropped 10 bases and J dropped 7; count of bases not matched to a gene: 13. This CDR3 spans 15 amino acids.

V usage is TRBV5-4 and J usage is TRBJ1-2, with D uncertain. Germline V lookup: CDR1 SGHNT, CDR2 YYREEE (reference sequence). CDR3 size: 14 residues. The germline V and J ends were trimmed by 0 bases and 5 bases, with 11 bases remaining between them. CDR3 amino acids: CASSLVGPTYGYTF. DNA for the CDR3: TGTGCCAGCAGCTTGGTAGGACCGACGTATGGCTACACCTTC.

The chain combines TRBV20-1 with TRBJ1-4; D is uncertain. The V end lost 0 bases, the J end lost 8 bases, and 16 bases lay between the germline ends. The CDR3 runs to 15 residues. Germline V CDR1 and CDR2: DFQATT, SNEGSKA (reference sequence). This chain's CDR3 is CSARDADRWGEKLFF. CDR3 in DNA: TGCAGTGCTAGAGACGCGGACCGTTGGGGAGAAAAACTGTTTTTT.

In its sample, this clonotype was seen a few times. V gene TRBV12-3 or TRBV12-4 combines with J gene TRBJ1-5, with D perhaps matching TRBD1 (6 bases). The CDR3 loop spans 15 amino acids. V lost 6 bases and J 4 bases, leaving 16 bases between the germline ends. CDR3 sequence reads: CASSPLQGLNQPQHF. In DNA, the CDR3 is TGTGCCAGCAGCCCGCTTCAGGGGCTGAATCAGCCCCAGCATTTT.

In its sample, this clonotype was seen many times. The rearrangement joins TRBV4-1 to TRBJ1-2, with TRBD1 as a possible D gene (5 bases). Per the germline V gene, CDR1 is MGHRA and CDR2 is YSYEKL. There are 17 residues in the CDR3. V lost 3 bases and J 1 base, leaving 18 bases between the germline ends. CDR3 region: CASSQAHLRGSNYGYTF. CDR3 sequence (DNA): TGCGCCAGCAGCCAGGCCCACCTTAGGGGAAGTAACTATGGCTACACCTTC.